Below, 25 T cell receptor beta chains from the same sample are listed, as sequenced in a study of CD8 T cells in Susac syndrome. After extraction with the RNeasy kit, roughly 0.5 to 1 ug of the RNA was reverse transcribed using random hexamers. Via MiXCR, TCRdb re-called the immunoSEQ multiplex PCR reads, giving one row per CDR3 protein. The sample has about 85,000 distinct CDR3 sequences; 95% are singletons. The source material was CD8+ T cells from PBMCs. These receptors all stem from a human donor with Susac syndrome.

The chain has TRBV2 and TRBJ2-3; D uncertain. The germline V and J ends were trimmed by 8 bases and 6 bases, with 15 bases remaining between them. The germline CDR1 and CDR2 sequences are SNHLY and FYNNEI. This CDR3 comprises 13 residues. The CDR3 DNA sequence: TGTGCCAGCCCCGGGCTGCTGGAGGATACGCAGTATTTT. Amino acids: CASPGLLEDTQYF.

In DNA form, the CDR3 reads TGTGCCAGTGTCAAGGGGGCGAGCAATGAGCAGTTCTTC. This gives the protein CASVKGASNEQFF. This sequence joins TRBV19 and TRBJ2-1, with 7 bases lining up with TRBD1. Germline values: CDR1 LNHDA, CDR2 SQIVND (reference sequence). V lost 8 bases, J lost 6 bases, and 7 bases stayed unmatched. The CDR3 runs to 13 residues.

CDR3 nucleotide sequence: TGCAGCGTCCTCATATTTTGGGGGGCTAGCGGGCAAGAGACCCAGTACTTC. This gives the protein CSVLIFWGASGQETQYF. The chain recombines TRBV29-1 with TRBJ2-5, with 8 positions matching TRBD2. The CDR3 has 17 amino acids. Germline V gene lookup returns CDR1 SQVTM and CDR2 ANQGSEA. Germline trimming cut 6 bases from V and 2 bases from J; bases unmatched to any gene: 17. Full variable domain (rest looked up from reference TRBV29-1 and TRBJ2-5): SAVISQKPSRDICQRGTSLTIQCQVDSQVTMMFWYRQQPGQSLTLIATANQGSEATYESGFVIDKFPISRPNLTFSTLTVSNMSPEDSSIYLCSVLIFWGASGQETQYFGPGTRLLVL.

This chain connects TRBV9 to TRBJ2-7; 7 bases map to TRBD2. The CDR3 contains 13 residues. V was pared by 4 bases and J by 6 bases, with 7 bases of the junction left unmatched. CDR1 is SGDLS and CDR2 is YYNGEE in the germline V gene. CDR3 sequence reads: CASSPGGRGEQYF. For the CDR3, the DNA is TGTGCCAGCAGCCCCGGGGGGAGGGGCGAGCAGTACTTC.

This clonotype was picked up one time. CDR3 coding DNA: TGTGCCAGCAGCTTAGGGACTAACTACAATGAGCAGTTCTTC. It is translated as CASSLGTNYNEQFF. V and J are TRBV7-2 and TRBJ2-1, with TRBD2 as a possible D gene (6 bases). The CDR3 is 14 amino acids. V lost 1 base, J lost 3 bases, and 7 bases lay in between. Germline V lookup: CDR1 SGHTA, CDR2 FQGNSA.

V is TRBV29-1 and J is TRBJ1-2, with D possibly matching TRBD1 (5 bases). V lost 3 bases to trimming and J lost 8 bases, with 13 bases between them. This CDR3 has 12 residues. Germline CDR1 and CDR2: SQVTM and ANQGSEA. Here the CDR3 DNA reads TGCAGCGTTGAGGGTAGGAGGGGCGGCTACACCTTC. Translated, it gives CSVEGRRGGYTF.

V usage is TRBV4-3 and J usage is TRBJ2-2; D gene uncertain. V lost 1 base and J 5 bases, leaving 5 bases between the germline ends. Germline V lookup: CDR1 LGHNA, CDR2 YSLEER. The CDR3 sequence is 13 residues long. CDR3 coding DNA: TGCGCCAGCAGCCAAGGGGGTACCGGGGAGCTGTTTTTT. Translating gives CASSQGGTGELFF.

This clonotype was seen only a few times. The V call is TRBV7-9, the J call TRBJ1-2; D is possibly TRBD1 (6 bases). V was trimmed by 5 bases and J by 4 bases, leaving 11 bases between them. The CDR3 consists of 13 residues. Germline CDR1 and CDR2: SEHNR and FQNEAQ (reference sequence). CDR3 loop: CASSPTGFYGYTF. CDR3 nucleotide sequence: TGTGCCAGCAGCCCAACAGGGTTCTATGGCTACACCTTC. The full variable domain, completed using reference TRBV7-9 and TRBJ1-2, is DTGVSQNPRHKITKRGQNVTFRCDPISEHNRLYWYRQTLGQGPEFLTYFQNEAQLEKSRLLSDRFSAERPKGSFSTLEIQRTEQGDSAMYLCASSPTGFYGYTFGSGTRLTVV.

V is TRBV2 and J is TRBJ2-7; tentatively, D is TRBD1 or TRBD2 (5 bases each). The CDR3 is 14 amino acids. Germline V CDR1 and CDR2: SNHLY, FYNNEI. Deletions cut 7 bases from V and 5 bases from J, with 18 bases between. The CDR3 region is CASTPGPVGDEQYF. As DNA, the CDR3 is TGTGCCAGCACCCCGGGACCCGTTGGCGACGAGCAGTACTTC.

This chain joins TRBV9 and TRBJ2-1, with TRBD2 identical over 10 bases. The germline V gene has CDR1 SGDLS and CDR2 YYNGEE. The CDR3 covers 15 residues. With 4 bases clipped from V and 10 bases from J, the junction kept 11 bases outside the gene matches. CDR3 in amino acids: CASSLSGTSVREQFF. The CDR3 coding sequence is TGTGCCAGCAGCCTATCCGGGACTAGCGTTCGGGAGCAGTTCTTC.

In nucleotides, the CDR3 is TGTGCCAGCATCGAGGCGGGCCCCGGGGAGCTGTTTTTT. Protein: CASIEAGPGELFF. The J gene is TRBJ2-2, the V gene TRBV12-3 or TRBV12-4; the D gene is possibly TRBD2 (5 bases). This CDR3 has 13 residues. Between the trimmed V and J ends, which lost 7 bases and 6 bases, there was a span of 12 bases.

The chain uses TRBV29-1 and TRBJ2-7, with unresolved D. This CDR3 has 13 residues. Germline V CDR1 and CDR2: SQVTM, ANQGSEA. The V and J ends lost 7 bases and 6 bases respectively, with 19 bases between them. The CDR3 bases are TGCAGCGGCTCGGGTTTAATTTTGGTCGAGCAGTACTTC. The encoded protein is CSGSGLILVEQYF.

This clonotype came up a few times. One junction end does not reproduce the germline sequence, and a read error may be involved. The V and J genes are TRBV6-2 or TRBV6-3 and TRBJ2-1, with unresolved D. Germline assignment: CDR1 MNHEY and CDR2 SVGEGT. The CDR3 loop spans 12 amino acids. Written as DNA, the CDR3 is TGTGCCAGCAGTTACTCCCACAATGAGCAGTTCTTC. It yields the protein CASSYSHNEQFF.

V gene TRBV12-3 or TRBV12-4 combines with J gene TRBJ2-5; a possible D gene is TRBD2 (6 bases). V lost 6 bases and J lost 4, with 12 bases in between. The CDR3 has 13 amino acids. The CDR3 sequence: CASRSQEGETQYF. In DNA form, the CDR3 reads TGTGCCAGCAGATCCCAGGAGGGAGAGACCCAGTACTTC.

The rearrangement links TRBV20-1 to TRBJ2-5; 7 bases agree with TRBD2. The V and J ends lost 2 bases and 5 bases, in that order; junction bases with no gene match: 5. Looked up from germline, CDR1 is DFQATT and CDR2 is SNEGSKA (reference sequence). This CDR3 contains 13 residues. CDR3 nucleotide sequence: TGCAGTGCTAGAAACCTCGGGGGGGAGACCCAGTACTTC. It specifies CSARNLGGETQYF.

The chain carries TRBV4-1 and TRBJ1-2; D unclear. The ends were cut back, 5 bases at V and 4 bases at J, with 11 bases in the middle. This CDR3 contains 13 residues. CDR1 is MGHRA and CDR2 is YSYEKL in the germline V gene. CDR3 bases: TGCGCCAGCAGCGGAATAGGCTTCTATGGCTACACCTTC. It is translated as CASSGIGFYGYTF.

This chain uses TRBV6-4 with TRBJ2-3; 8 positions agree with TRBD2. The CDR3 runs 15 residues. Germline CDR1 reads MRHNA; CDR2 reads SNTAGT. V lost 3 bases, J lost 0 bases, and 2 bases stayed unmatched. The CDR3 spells CASSESSGSTDTQYF. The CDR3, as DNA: TGTGCCAGCAGTGAGTCTAGCGGGAGCACAGATACGCAGTATTTT.

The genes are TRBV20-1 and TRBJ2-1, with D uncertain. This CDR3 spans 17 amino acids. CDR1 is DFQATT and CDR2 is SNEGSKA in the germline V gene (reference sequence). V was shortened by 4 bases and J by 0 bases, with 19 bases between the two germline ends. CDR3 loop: CSAMVRSLDPSYNEQFF. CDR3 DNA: TGCAGTGCTATGGTGCGGAGTTTGGACCCCTCCTACAATGAGCAGTTCTTC.

The CDR3 region is CSARRGGSIFEQYF. CDR3 DNA: TGCAGTGCTCGTCGAGGGGGTTCGATTTTCGAGCAGTACTTC. The rearrangement joins TRBV20-1 to TRBJ2-7, with D possibly matching TRBD1 (6 bases). CDR3 length: 14 amino acids. Trimming took off 5 bases at V and 6 bases at J, with 20 bases between the two ends. The germline CDR1 and CDR2 sequences are DFQATT and SNEGSKA (reference sequence).

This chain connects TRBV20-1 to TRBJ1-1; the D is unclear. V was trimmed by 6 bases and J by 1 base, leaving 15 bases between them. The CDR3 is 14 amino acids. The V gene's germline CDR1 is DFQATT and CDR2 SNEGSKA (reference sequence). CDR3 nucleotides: TGCAGTGCCTCCCTTGCGGGCGGGAACACTGAAGCTTTCTTT. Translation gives CSASLAGGNTEAFF.

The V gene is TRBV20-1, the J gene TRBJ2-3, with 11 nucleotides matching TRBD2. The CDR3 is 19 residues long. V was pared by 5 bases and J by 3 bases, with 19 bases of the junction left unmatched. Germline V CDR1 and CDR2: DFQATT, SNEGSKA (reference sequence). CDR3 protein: CSASPPLAGGYHGTDTQYF. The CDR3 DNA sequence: TGCAGTGCTTCGCCGCCGCTAGCGGGAGGCTATCATGGGACAGATACGCAGTATTTT.

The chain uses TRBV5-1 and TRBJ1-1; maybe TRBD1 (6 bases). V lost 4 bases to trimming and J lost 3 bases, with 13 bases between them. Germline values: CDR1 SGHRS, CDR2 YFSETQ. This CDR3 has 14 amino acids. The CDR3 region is CASSTQGGYTEAFF. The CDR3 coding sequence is TGCGCCAGCAGCACGCAAGGGGGATACACTGAAGCTTTCTTT.

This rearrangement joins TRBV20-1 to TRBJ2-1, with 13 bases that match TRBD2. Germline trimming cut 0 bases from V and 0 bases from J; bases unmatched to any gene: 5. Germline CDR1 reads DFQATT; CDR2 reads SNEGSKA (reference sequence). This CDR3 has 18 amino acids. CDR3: CSARDTSGRAHSYNEQFF. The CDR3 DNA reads TGCAGTGCTAGAGACACTAGCGGGAGGGCCCACTCCTACAATGAGCAGTTCTTC.

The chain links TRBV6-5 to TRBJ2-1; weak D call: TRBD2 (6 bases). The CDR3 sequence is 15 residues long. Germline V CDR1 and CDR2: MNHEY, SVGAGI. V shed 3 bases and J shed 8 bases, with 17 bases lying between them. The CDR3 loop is CASSYAGTFFDEQFF. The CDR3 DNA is TGTGCCAGCAGTTATGCCGGGACTTTCTTCGATGAGCAGTTCTTC.

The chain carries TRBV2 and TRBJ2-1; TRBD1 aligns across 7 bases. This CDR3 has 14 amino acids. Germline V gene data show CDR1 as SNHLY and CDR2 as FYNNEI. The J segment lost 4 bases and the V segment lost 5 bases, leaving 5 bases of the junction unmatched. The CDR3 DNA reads TGTGCCAGCAGTAACCGGGACAGATACAATGAGCAGTTCTTC. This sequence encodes CASSNRDRYNEQFF.